The 9 T cell receptor beta chains given below trace back to one sample, sequenced in a study of cytomegalovirus exposure and HLA in healthy donors. Primers included in the PCR were 60 Vbeta and 13 Jbeta primers. Clones were sequenced by immunoSEQ multiplex PCR, and TCRdb holds only the in-frame ones, with some missing. This sample's table has around 140,000 clones. The sequenced material came from PBMCs. The receptor source for this set is a man aged 18 to 35 in good health and CMV-seronegative.

V gene TRBV30 combines with J gene TRBJ2-1; 9 bases align to TRBD1. The CDR3 sequence is 15 residues long. CDR1 is GTSNPN, CDR2 SVGIG, per germline (reference sequence). V trimming: 3 bases; J trimming: 7 bases; junction bases outside the gene matches: 10. CDR3 region: CAWSAGTGPRNEQFF. The CDR3 nucleotides read TGTGCCTGGAGCGCCGGGACAGGGCCTCGGAATGAGCAGTTCTTC.

The J gene is TRBJ2-5, the V gene TRBV5-1; D unresolved. This CDR3 comprises 15 residues. The V end was cut by 4 bases, the J end by 0 bases, with 13 bases between. In germline, CDR1 is SGHRS, CDR2 YFSETQ. The CDR3 coding sequence is TGCGCCAGCAGCCCCACCTCGGTGCACCAAGAGACCCAGTACTTC. Protein: CASSPTSVHQETQYF.

The chain has TRBV27 and TRBJ1-5, with 7 nucleotides matching TRBD1. CDR3 size: 15 residues. Germline values: CDR1 MNHEY, CDR2 SMNVEV (reference sequence). Losses at the gene ends were 6 bases for V and 3 bases for J; bases not matched to a gene: 8. The CDR3, as DNA: TGTGCCAGCAGAAGGATGACAGGGCACAATCAGCCCCAGCATTTT. This codes for CASRRMTGHNQPQHF.

V and J are TRBV9 and TRBJ1-1; 8 nucleotides line up with TRBD1. CDR1 and CDR2 from the germline V gene are SGDLS and YYNGEE. Germline trimming cut 2 bases from V and 4 bases from J; bases unmatched to any gene: 7. This CDR3 has 15 residues. CDR3 protein: CASSVTQGAGTEAFF. The CDR3 DNA reads TGTGCCAGCAGCGTTACCCAGGGGGCAGGCACTGAAGCTTTCTTT. The complete variable domain, with remaining parts taken from reference TRBV9 and TRBJ1-1, reads DSGVTQTPKHLITATGQRVTLRCSPRSGDLSVYWYQQSLDQGLQFLIQYYNGEERAKGNILERFSAQQFPDLHSELNLSSLELGDSALYFCASSVTQGAGTEAFFGQGTRLTVV.

V gene TRBV2 combines with J gene TRBJ1-1; D is perhaps TRBD1 (5 bases). The CDR3 length is 11 residues. Germline-derived CDR1 and CDR2 are SNHLY and FYNNEI. V lost 5 bases and J lost 5, with 6 bases in between. The CDR3 here is CASSRTTEAFF. The DNA for the CDR3 is TGTGCCAGCAGTCGGACAACTGAAGCTTTCTTT.

The chain uses TRBV2 and TRBJ2-1, with TRBD2 matching over 14 bases. V trimming: 9 bases; J trimming: 15 bases; junction bases outside the gene matches: 10. CDR3 length equals 13 residues. Germline V gene lookup returns CDR1 SNHLY and CDR2 FYNNEI. The CDR3 loop is CARGLAGETKPFF. The CDR3 DNA reads as TGTGCCAGGGGACTAGCGGGAGAGACAAAACCGTTCTTC.

The genes are TRBV9 and TRBJ1-1, with no clear D. Germline V gene sequence: CDR1 SGDLS, CDR2 YYNGEE. The CDR3 has 14 residues. Trimming took off 4 bases at V and 5 bases at J, with 15 bases between the two ends. The CDR3 DNA reads as TGTGCCAGCAGCCTTGTGGCGAGCGAGACTGAAGCTTTCTTT. This translates into CASSLVASETEAFF.

The gene calls are TRBV27 and TRBJ2-3, with a weak D call TRBD1 (6 bases). The CDR3 is 14 residues long. Germline lookup yields CDR1 MNHEY and CDR2 SMNVEV (reference sequence). V lost 1 base and J 4 bases, leaving 9 bases between the germline ends. CDR3 in amino acids: CASSLFQGPDTQYF. The CDR3 nucleotides are TGTGCCAGCAGTTTATTCCAGGGGCCAGATACGCAGTATTTT.

This sequence joins TRBV14 and TRBJ2-6; perhaps TRBD2 as D (5 bases). The CDR3 is 18 residues long. The V end lost 3 bases, the J end lost 2 bases, and 17 bases lay between the germline ends. Germline V gene data show CDR1 as SGHDN and CDR2 as FVKESK. The CDR3 DNA reads TGTGCCAGCAGCCACTCTTCGGGGATGCGGGCTGGGGCCAACGTCCTGACTTTC. Protein product: CASSHSSGMRAGANVLTF.